Sequencing of this TCR beta chain was carried out in a study of blood T cell repertoires in COVID-19. Study background: Sites across the United States, Italy and Spain contributed samples from acute and convalescent COVID-19. Sources were T cells, B-cell-depleted T cells, or PBMCs; the material itself was cDNA or gDNA.

Per the study methods: By means of reference gene primer amplification, nucleated cell counts were estimated. The repertoire was sequenced with immunoSEQ multiplex PCR; TCRdb's copy has only in-frame clones and lacks some. That table supplies the V and J calls and clone size; D and trimming were determined from the DNA. The table includes about 260,000 clones, roughly 85% detected once. V lost 2 bases to trimming and J lost 2 bases, with 6 bases between them. Germline V gene sequence: CDR1 SNHLY, CDR2 FYNNEI. The CDR3 spans 13 residues. The TCR sequence derives from a human donor in a cohort sampled during active COVID-19. The chain has TRBV2 and TRBJ1-2, with unresolved D. The sample consisted of peripheral blood. CDR3 bases: TGTGCCAGCAGTGAAACGGTCAACTATGGCTACACCTTC. Amino acids: CASSETVNYGYTF.